This TCR beta chain was recovered during a study of OX40 agonist ivuxolimab in advanced cancers. In regard to this clone: Its antigen is undetermined.

This CDR3 region has 13 residues. V was clipped by 3 bases and J by 5 bases, with 12 bases between them. CDR1 SGHNT and CDR2 YYREEE come from the germline V gene (reference sequence). Regarding the study as a whole: Near-lowest levels of clonal expansion characterized partial responders at 0.1-3.0 mg/kg. Within 6 weeks, CD4+ and CD8+ blood T cells expanded clonally at 0.1 to 3.0 mg/kg.

TCRdb keeps only in-frame clones here, not all; method: immunoSEQ multiplex PCR. The repertoire includes roughly 59,000 clones, around 90% of them detected once, and approximately 4.7% sits in the top ten. This TCR was recovered from an adult with an advanced solid tumor such as melanoma, head and neck, liver or kidney cancer. The specimen comprised CD4+ or CD8+ T cells sorted from blood, sampled in a trial of the OX40 agonist ivuxolimab. V usage is TRBV5-4 and J usage is TRBJ2-7, with a weak D call TRBD1 (6 bases). The CDR3 nucleotides are TGTGCCAGCAGCTCCCCAGGGGCCCACGAGCAGTACTTC. It translates to CASSSPGAHEQYF.